These T cell receptor beta chains were read from a single sample in a study of cytomegalovirus exposure and HLA in healthy donors. Measured with immunoSEQ multiplex PCR; TCRdb has only the in-frame clones, and not every one. Of 150,000 to 200,000 clones in the sample, 70% to 85% were seen once. The sample comprised PBMCs. The receptors originated from a man younger than 35 in good health and CMV-seronegative. The CDR3 runs from the conserved cysteine through the conserved F or W. The D gene is left open where the match is weak. Some rows mark clone size as missing; the rest say once, few, many or name a class of expanded clone.

v_gene: TRBV6-1; j_gene: TRBJ1-2; d_gene: TRBD1; abundance: .; CDR3nt: TGTGCCAGCAGCCCGGGACAGGGGAACTATGGCTACACCTTC; CDR3aa: CASSPGQGNYGYTF
v_gene: TRBV6-7; j_gene: TRBJ1-4; d_gene: .; abundance: .; CDR3nt: TGTGCCAGCGGACACAGGGAAGCTAATGAAAAACTGTTTTTT; CDR3aa: CASGHREANEKLFF
v_gene: TRBV9; j_gene: TRBJ2-4; d_gene: .; abundance: .; CDR3nt: TGTGCCAGCAGCGGGGGGACACACAAAAACATTCAGTACTTC; CDR3aa: CASSGGTHKNIQYF
v_gene: TRBV4-3; j_gene: TRBJ1-5; d_gene: .; abundance: .; CDR3nt: TGCGCCAGCAGCCAAGACCGAGCGGGGTACAATGGGCGCAATCAGCCCCAGCATTTT; CDR3aa: CASSQDRAGYNGRNQPQHF
v_gene: TRBV7-7; j_gene: TRBJ2-5; d_gene: TRBD1; abundance: .; CDR3nt: TGTGCTAGCAGCCAGGACAGGGTTGGCCAAGAGACCCAGTACTTC; CDR3aa: CASSQDRVGQETQYF
v_gene: TRBV7-2; j_gene: TRBJ2-4; d_gene: TRBD1; abundance: .; CDR3nt: TGTGCCAGCAGCTCAGGGGGCGGAGGCATTCAGTACTTC; CDR3aa: CASSSGGGGIQYF
v_gene: TRBV9; j_gene: TRBJ2-2; d_gene: TRBD2; abundance: .; CDR3nt: TGTGCCAGCAGCGCGAGGACTAGCGGGGGGGTTAGGACCGGGGAGCTGTTTTTT; CDR3aa: CASSARTSGGVRTGELFF
v_gene: TRBV6-5; j_gene: TRBJ2-3; d_gene: .; abundance: .; CDR3nt: TGTGCCAGCAGAGATAGGGGCGGCACAGATACGCAGTATTTT; CDR3aa: CASRDRGGTDTQYF
v_gene: TRBV6-5; j_gene: TRBJ2-7; d_gene: .; abundance: once; CDR3nt: TGTGCCAGCAGTTACTCTGGGGCCAGACAGACCCGGCAGCAGTACTTC; CDR3aa: CASSYSGARQTRQQYF
v_gene: TRBV7-9; j_gene: TRBJ1-2; d_gene: TRBD1; abundance: few; CDR3nt: TGTGCCAGCAGCTTAAAGACGGGGACAGTTAACTATGGCTACACCTTC; CDR3aa: CASSLKTGTVNYGYTF
v_gene: TRBV6-1; j_gene: TRBJ1-4; d_gene: TRBD1; abundance: .; CDR3nt: TGTGCCAGCAGTGAAGGTGGGACAGGGGGTGAAAAACTGTTTTTT; CDR3aa: CASSEGGTGGEKLFF
v_gene: TRBV2; j_gene: TRBJ1-1; d_gene: .; abundance: .; CDR3nt: TGTGCCAGCAGTGCGCGTCGGGGGACTGAAGCTTTCTTT; CDR3aa: CASSARRGTEAFF
v_gene: TRBV27; j_gene: TRBJ1-5; d_gene: .; abundance: .; CDR3nt: TGTGCCAGCAGTTCGGGTGGGAGCAATCAGCCCCAGCATTTT; CDR3aa: CASSSGGSNQPQHF
v_gene: TRBV4-3; j_gene: TRBJ1-2; d_gene: TRBD1; abundance: .; CDR3nt: TGCGCCAGCAGCCACCCGGGACAGGGGGCGGAGGATGGCTACACCTTC; CDR3aa: CASSHPGQGAEDGYTF
v_gene: TRBV5-4; j_gene: TRBJ1-2; d_gene: .; abundance: .; CDR3nt: TGTGCCAGCAGCCAAGACGCAGGGCAGAACTATGGCTACACCTTC; CDR3aa: CASSQDAGQNYGYTF
v_gene: TRBV4-3; j_gene: TRBJ2-1; d_gene: .; abundance: once; CDR3nt: TGCGCCAGCAGCCAAGCCCTCCCCTCGGGACAAAGCTACAATGAGCAGTTCTTC; CDR3aa: CASSQALPSGQSYNEQFF
v_gene: TRBV4-3; j_gene: TRBJ2-2; d_gene: TRBD2; abundance: .; CDR3nt: TGCGCCAGCAGCCAAGATGGCAGCGGGGGGCTGCTAAACACCGGGGAGCTGTTTTTT; CDR3aa: CASSQDGSGGLLNTGELFF
v_gene: TRBV29-1; j_gene: TRBJ2-1; d_gene: TRBD2; abundance: .; CDR3nt: TGCAGCGCCCCGAGTGGGGTAGCGGGAGTGGACAATGAGCAGTTCTTC; CDR3aa: CSAPSGVAGVDNEQFF
v_gene: TRBV1; j_gene: TRBJ2-3; d_gene: .; abundance: .; CDR3nt: TGCACCAGCGGCACTAGCGGGGGAAGCACAGATACGCAGTATTTT; CDR3aa: CTSGTSGGSTDTQYF
v_gene: TRBV30; j_gene: TRBJ1-5; d_gene: .; abundance: .; CDR3nt: TGTGCCTGGAGCGGACAGTACGAAGGTCAGCCCCAGCATTTT; CDR3aa: CAWSGQYEGQPQHF
v_gene: TRBV1; j_gene: TRBJ1-2; d_gene: .; abundance: .; CDR3nt: TGCACCAGCAGCCGCCATAAGGGGGGGTTGATGAATGGCTACACCTTC; CDR3aa: CTSSRHKGGLMNGYTF
v_gene: TRBV9; j_gene: TRBJ1-1; d_gene: .; abundance: .; CDR3nt: TGTGCCAGCAGCGTAACAGGGTGGACCACTGAAGCTTTCTTT; CDR3aa: CASSVTGWTTEAFF
v_gene: TRBV6-5; j_gene: TRBJ2-7; d_gene: .; abundance: .; CDR3nt: TGTGCCAGCACCAAGGGGGGGCAGCAGTACTTC; CDR3aa: CASTKGGQQYF
v_gene: TRBV15; j_gene: TRBJ2-7; d_gene: TRBD2; abundance: .; CDR3nt: TGTGCCACCAGCAGAGTGGGGGGGGGCTACGAGCAGTACTTC; CDR3aa: CATSRVGGGYEQYF
v_gene: TRBV6-6; j_gene: TRBJ1-6; d_gene: .; abundance: once; CDR3nt: TGTGCCAGCAGGCCCCCCGGTTCTTATAATTCACCCCTCCACTTT; CDR3aa: CASRPPGSYNSPLHF
v_gene: TRBV7-8; j_gene: TRBJ2-2; d_gene: TRBD2; abundance: few; CDR3nt: TGTGCCAGCAGGCTAGCGGGAGACACCGGGGAGCTGTTTTTT; CDR3aa: CASRLAGDTGELFF
v_gene: TRBV12-5; j_gene: TRBJ2-1; d_gene: .; abundance: .; CDR3nt: TGTGCTAGTGGACCTCGACTAGACAATGAGCAGTTCTTC; CDR3aa: CASGPRLDNEQFF
v_gene: TRBV4-3; j_gene: TRBJ1-6; d_gene: .; abundance: .; CDR3nt: TGCGCCAGCAGCCAGTCTCGCATTACAGGTCTCTATAATTCACCCCTCCACTTT; CDR3aa: CASSQSRITGLYNSPLHF
v_gene: TRBV2; j_gene: TRBJ2-1; d_gene: TRBD2; abundance: .; CDR3nt: TGTGCCAGCAGGACGGGAGGGCCGAATGAGCAGTTCTTC; CDR3aa: CASRTGGPNEQFF
v_gene: TRBV25-1; j_gene: TRBJ2-2; d_gene: .; abundance: .; CDR3nt: TGTGCCAGCAGTGCCCGGCCGGGAACCGGGGAGCTGTTTTTT; CDR3aa: CASSARPGTGELFF
v_gene: TRBV6-1; j_gene: TRBJ2-3; d_gene: TRBD2; abundance: .; CDR3nt: TGTGCCAGCAGTGAACGGACTAGCGGGGGGTTGTATTTT; CDR3aa: CASSERTSGGLYF
v_gene: TRBV18; j_gene: TRBJ1-1; d_gene: .; abundance: .; CDR3nt: TGTGCCAGCCGCACGGGGGGGGGCCCCACTGAAGCTTTCTTT; CDR3aa: CASRTGGGPTEAFF
v_gene: TRBV7-3; j_gene: TRBJ2-1; d_gene: TRBD2; abundance: .; CDR3nt: TGTGCCAGCACCTCACCCCGAGCGGGAGGGGAAGGAAGCTCCTACAATGAGCAGTTCTTC; CDR3aa: CASTSPRAGGEGSSYNEQFF
v_gene: TRBV5-1; j_gene: TRBJ2-5; d_gene: TRBD1; abundance: .; CDR3nt: TGCGCCAGCAGCTTGGACAGGGGAGAGGAGACCCAGTACTTC; CDR3aa: CASSLDRGEETQYF
v_gene: TRBV12-5; j_gene: TRBJ1-1; d_gene: .; abundance: .; CDR3nt: TGTGCTAGTGGTTTGGTAAGAGGAGGGGCCACTGAAGCTTTCTTT; CDR3aa: CASGLVRGGATEAFF
v_gene: TRBV4-3; j_gene: TRBJ1-2; d_gene: .; abundance: .; CDR3nt: TGCGCCAGCAGCCGCACAGGGCCCGCTACGTTTAACTATGGCTACACCTTC; CDR3aa: CASSRTGPATFNYGYTF
v_gene: TRBV27; j_gene: TRBJ2-1; d_gene: .; abundance: .; CDR3nt: TGTGCCAGCAGCTGCCAAGCTTGGTGGAGTTGCATAGATTATAAACGATACAATGAGCAGTTCTTC; CDR3aa: CASSCQAWWSCIDYKRYNEQFF
v_gene: TRBV12-5; j_gene: TRBJ1-5; d_gene: TRBD1; abundance: .; CDR3nt: TGTGCTAGTGGTTTGGTAGGGACAGATCAGCCCCAGCATTTT; CDR3aa: CASGLVGTDQPQHF
v_gene: TRBV13; j_gene: TRBJ1-1; d_gene: .; abundance: .; CDR3nt: TGTGCCAGCAGCTCATCGGGGTTCACTGAAGCTTTCTTT; CDR3aa: CASSSSGFTEAFF
v_gene: TRBV5-6; j_gene: TRBJ2-1; d_gene: TRBD2; abundance: once; CDR3nt: TGTGCCAGCAGCTTGGGACTAGCTTCAGGGGAGCAGTTCTTC; CDR3aa: CASSLGLASGEQFF
v_gene: TRBV9; j_gene: TRBJ2-1; d_gene: TRBD2; abundance: .; CDR3nt: TGTGCCAGCAGCGCAATGGGGGACTATTACAATGAGCAGTTCTTC; CDR3aa: CASSAMGDYYNEQFF
v_gene: TRBV18; j_gene: TRBJ1-1; d_gene: .; abundance: .; CDR3nt: TGTGCCAGCTCACCTCAGGGTCAGCACACTGAAGCTTTCTTT; CDR3aa: CASSPQGQHTEAFF